Each of the 32 T cell receptor beta chains below was sequenced from the same sample in a study of T cells after posttransplantation cyclophosphamide. Busulfan-fludarabine conditioning, marrow transplant, and cyclophosphamide on days +3 and +4 were administered. The protocol was immunoSEQ multiplex PCR, while the TCRdb copy is restricted to in-frame clones and leaves out a portion. The sample includes under 6,000 clones, approximately 72% seen only once; the top ten take less than 20%. The specimen was PBMCs, collected 362 days after allogeneic stem cell transplant with posttransplant cyclophosphamide. The receptors stem from a male patient aged 60-69 years who received an allogeneic stem cell transplant from an unrelated donor, was CMV-positive, and had acute GVHD only. Some T cells may originate from the graft donor.

The rearrangement joins TRBV7-3 to TRBJ2-4; TRBD1 might be the D (6 bases). Trimming stripped 5 bases from V and 9 bases from J, with 14 bases between. The CDR3 loop spans 13 amino acids. Germline-derived CDR1 and CDR2 are SGHTA and FQGTGA. CDR3 nucleotides: TGTGCCAGCAGCCGAGGGGGTTTGAGCATTCAGTACTTC. Its protein product is CASSRGGLSIQYF.

This clone was counted a few times. The V and J genes are TRBV4-3 and TRBJ1-2; 8 bases align to TRBD1. The CDR3 is 16 amino acids. The V and J ends lost 0 bases and 4 bases, in that order; junction bases with no gene match: 7. Looked up from germline, CDR1 is LGHNA and CDR2 is YSLEER. For the CDR3, the DNA is TGCGCCAGCAGCCAAGATCTTGGACAGGGAGGCTATGGCTACACCTTC. It translates to CASSQDLGQGGYGYTF.

This clone has a single count. The genes are TRBV5-1 and TRBJ2-5; TRBD1 agrees at 10 bases. V was clipped by 5 bases and J by 5 bases; unmatched bases: 12. CDR1 is SGHRS, CDR2 YFSETQ, per germline. The CDR3 is 16 residues long. The CDR3 region has the DNA TGCGCCAGCAGACTCGGACCGGGACAGGGGTCGGAGACCCAGTACTTC. It codes for CASRLGPGQGSETQYF.

The CDR3 bases are TGCGCCAGCAGCCAACGTGCTCAGGGGGCGGGCCAAGAGACCCAGTACTTC. It codes for CASSQRAQGAGQETQYF. The chain links TRBV4-1 to TRBJ2-5; 8 bases line up with TRBD1. Germline V gene data show CDR1 as MGHRA and CDR2 as YSYEKL. J was trimmed by 1 base and V by 2 bases; bases with no gene match: 9. There are 17 residues in the CDR3.

The rearrangement joins TRBV7-6 to TRBJ2-2; tentative D call: TRBD1 (7 bases). V lost 1 base and J lost 6, with 15 bases in between. The CDR3 is made up of 16 amino acids. The germline V gene has CDR1 SGHVS and CDR2 FNYEAQ. CDR3 residues: CASSLGLRGAPGELFF. CDR3 DNA sequence: TGTGCCAGCAGCTTAGGCCTCAGGGGGGCCCCCGGGGAGCTGTTTTTT.

This clone showed up just once. The V call is TRBV5-4, the J call TRBJ2-3; 9 positions agree with TRBD2. Germline assignment: CDR1 SGHNT and CDR2 YYREEE (reference sequence). Trimming took 2 bases from V and 0 from J; bases not matched to a gene: 7. This CDR3 region has 17 residues. CDR3 residues: CASSFSGGTPSTDTQYF. As DNA, the CDR3 is TGTGCCAGCAGCTTCAGCGGGGGGACGCCTAGCACAGATACGCAGTATTTT.

The chain carries TRBV7-2 and TRBJ1-5, with D unclear. V was shortened by 3 bases and J by 3 bases, with 9 bases between the two germline ends. Germline V gene sequence: CDR1 SGHTA, CDR2 FQGNSA. There are 14 residues in the CDR3. The CDR3, as DNA: TGTGCCAGCAGCTTCAGGCAGTCCAATCAGCCCCAGCATTTT. As protein: CASSFRQSNQPQHF.

Only one count was recorded for this clone. The gene calls are TRBV7-8 and TRBJ2-2, with TRBD1 as a possible D gene (6 bases). Germline assignment: CDR1 SGHVS and CDR2 FQNEAQ. CDR3 length: 16 amino acids. With 5 bases removed from V and 4 bases from J, the gap between germline ends came to 17 bases. The CDR3 DNA reads as TGTGCCAGCAGCCCGATCTCAGGGGTTGTCACCGGGGAGCTGTTTTTT. As protein: CASSPISGVVTGELFF. The entire variable domain, with the rest obtained from reference TRBV7-8 and TRBJ2-2, is as follows: GAGVSQSPRYKVAKRGQDVALRCDPISGHVSLFWYQQALGQGPEFLTYFQNEAQLDKSGLPSDRFFAERPEGSVSTLKIQRTQQEDSAVYLCASSPISGVVTGELFFGEGSRLTVL.

The genes are TRBV9 and TRBJ2-5; D remains ambiguous. The germline gives CDR1 SGDLS, CDR2 YYNGEE. The length of the CDR3 is 13 residues. The V and J ends lost 4 bases and 0 bases respectively, with 7 bases between them. CDR3 amino acids: CASSPPYQETQYF. The CDR3, as DNA: TGTGCCAGCAGCCCCCCGTACCAAGAGACCCAGTACTTC. The full variable domain, rest sourced from reference TRBV9 and TRBJ2-5, is DSGVTQTPKHLITATGQRVTLRCSPRSGDLSVYWYQQSLDQGLQFLIQYYNGEERAKGNILERFSAQQFPDLHSELNLSSLELGDSALYFCASSPPYQETQYFGPGTRLLVL.

The rearrangement joins TRBV18 to TRBJ2-1, with 8 bases lining up with TRBD1. The CDR3 runs to 15 residues. Trimming took 3 bases from V and 6 from J; bases not matched to a gene: 7. The germline V gene encodes CDR1 KGHSH and CDR2 LQKENI. The CDR3 loop is CASSPDGTGPNEQFF. For the CDR3, the DNA is TGTGCCAGCTCACCGGACGGGACAGGACCCAATGAGCAGTTCTTC.

This clone was detected once. This chain joins TRBV7-8 and TRBJ2-5; TRBD2 might be the D (6 bases). Germline values: CDR1 SGHVS, CDR2 FQNEAQ. Trimming took 5 bases from V and 5 from J, leaving 18 bases between them. The CDR3 length is 15 residues. CDR3 sequence (DNA): TGTGCCAGCAGCCGCAACCGGGGGTCTGGCGAGACCCAGTACTTC. It is translated as CASSRNRGSGETQYF. The full variable domain, with the rest looked up from reference TRBV7-8 and TRBJ2-5, is GAGVSQSPRYKVAKRGQDVALRCDPISGHVSLFWYQQALGQGPEFLTYFQNEAQLDKSGLPSDRFFAERPEGSVSTLKIQRTQQEDSAVYLCASSRNRGSGETQYFGPGTRLLVL.

This clone was observed a few times. The V and J genes are TRBV10-3 and TRBJ2-4; 9 bases agree with TRBD1. The junction had 8 bases not matched to a gene; V was cut back by 5 bases and J by 6 bases. The CDR3 runs to 15 residues. In germline, CDR1 is ENHRY, CDR2 SYGVKD. In nucleotides, the CDR3 is TGTGCCATCAGTACAGGGGGCGCGACGGGAAACATTCAGTACTTC. Translation: CAISTGGATGNIQYF.

The sample holds a few counts of this clone. This sample also contains other DNA sequences that code for the same CDR3. The V gene is TRBV30, the J gene TRBJ1-1; D might be TRBD1 (5 bases). Trimming removed 2 bases from V and 1 base from J, with 8 bases in between. The CDR3 runs 13 residues. In germline, CDR1 is GTSNPN, CDR2 SVGIG (reference sequence). As DNA, the CDR3 is TGTGCCTGGAGTCGGGGGAAGAACACTGAAGCTTTCTTT. It translates to CAWSRGKNTEAFF.

The chain uses TRBV12-2 and TRBJ2-2; the table gives TRBD2 as D, unverified against the DNA. TRBV12-2 counts as a pseudogene. This CDR3 spans 17 amino acids. DNA of the CDR3: TGTGCAAGTCGCTACCTCAGACTAGCGGGAGTTTCCGGGGAGCTGTTTTTT. This gives the protein CASRYLRLAGVSGELFF.

This clone came up a few times. The V gene is TRBV5-6, the J gene TRBJ1-1; 7 bases align to TRBD1. V lost 1 base, J lost 1 base, and 13 bases stayed unmatched. Germline values: CDR1 SGHDT, CDR2 YYEEEE. This CDR3 is 18 amino acids long. CDR3 in amino acids: CASSLRNRQGVGNTEAFF. The CDR3, as DNA: TGTGCCAGCAGCTTGCGAAATCGACAGGGCGTTGGGAACACTGAAGCTTTCTTT.

The chain carries TRBV7-8 and TRBJ2-1; 12 positions agree with TRBD1. Germline V gene sequence: CDR1 SGHVS, CDR2 FQNEAQ. The CDR3 length is 15 residues. Trimming removed 8 bases from V and 10 bases from J; junction bases left unmatched: 12. The CDR3 DNA sequence: TGTGCCAGCGCCCTTCCGGGACAGGGGGCTTGGGAGCAGTTCTTC. This codes for CASALPGQGAWEQFF.

The table lists this clone with a few counts. The chain carries TRBV2 and TRBJ1-4, with a weak D call TRBD1 (5 bases). Germline CDR1 SNHLY, CDR2 FYNNEI. The CDR3 runs to 13 residues. Trimming pared 7 bases from V and 5 bases from J, leaving 11 bases between. CDR3 bases: TGTGCCAGCAAGGGCCAGGGAAATGAAAAACTGTTTTTT. Translated: CASKGQGNEKLFF. Using reference TRBV2 and TRBJ1-4 for the parts outside the CDR3, the full variable domain is EPEVTQTPSHQVTQMGQEVILRCVPISNHLYFYWYRQILGQKVEFLVSFYNNEISEKSEIFDDQFSVERPDGSNFTLKIRSTKLEDSAMYFCASKGQGNEKLFFGSGTQLSVL.

The V and J genes are TRBV5-6 and TRBJ2-7, with D perhaps TRBD2 (6 bases). The V and J ends lost 3 bases and 2 bases respectively, with 12 bases between them. Germline V gene data show CDR1 as SGHDT and CDR2 as YYEEEE. The CDR3 totals 14 residues. Written as DNA, the CDR3 is TGTGCCAGCAGCTACCTTGGGACTCCCTACGAGCAGTACTTC. Translation gives CASSYLGTPYEQYF.

The rearrangement links TRBV4-3 to TRBJ2-7, with 8 bases lining up with TRBD2. After removal of 0 bases from V and 6 bases from J, the junction contained 7 bases not matched to a gene. CDR1 LGHNA and CDR2 YSLEER come from the germline V gene. This CDR3 is 15 amino acids long. CDR3 protein: CASSQDLAGGGEQYF. CDR3 nucleotides: TGCGCCAGCAGCCAAGATCTGGCGGGAGGAGGCGAGCAGTACTTC.

In this sample, this clone turned up a few times. The rearrangement links TRBV4-1 to TRBJ1-1, with 7 bases identical to TRBD1. This CDR3 contains 16 residues. CDR1 MGHRA and CDR2 YSYEKL come from the germline V gene. V trimming: 1 base; J trimming: 6 bases; junction bases outside the gene matches: 11. The CDR3 loop is CASSQGLQGLYAEAFF. In DNA form, the CDR3 reads TGCGCCAGCAGCCAAGGCCTACAGGGGCTTTACGCTGAAGCTTTCTTT.

The chain uses TRBV20-1 and TRBJ2-7; tentative D call: TRBD2 (6 bases). The V gene lost 6 bases and the J gene lost 5 bases, with 11 bases spanning the gap. CDR1 DFQATT and CDR2 SNEGSKA come from the germline V gene (reference sequence). The CDR3 contains 11 residues. The CDR3 reads CSAATSNEQYF. As DNA, the CDR3 is TGCAGTGCGGCGACTAGTAACGAGCAGTACTTC.

The chain has TRBV6-1 and TRBJ1-5; D unclear. This CDR3 has 14 amino acids. Germline V gives CDR1 MNHNS, CDR2 SASEGT. Between the trimmed V and J ends, which lost 2 bases and 0 bases, there was a span of 5 bases. This chain's CDR3 is CASSEHSSNQPQHF. The CDR3 coding sequence is TGTGCCAGCAGTGAACACTCTAGCAATCAGCCCCAGCATTTT.

This clone was seen once. The chain uses TRBV27 and TRBJ2-5; D perhaps matches TRBD2 (6 bases). CDR1 is MNHEY, CDR2 SMNVEV, per germline (reference sequence). V lost 3 bases and J 5 bases, leaving 16 bases between the germline ends. This CDR3 comprises 15 residues. CDR3 coding DNA: TGTGCCAGCAGTTTTGGGCGGGGTACCTCGGAGACCCAGTACTTC. Translated: CASSFGRGTSETQYF.

J is TRBJ1-4 and V is TRBV6-1; D remains unclear. V shed 2 bases and J shed 7 bases, with 8 bases lying between them. The CDR3 is 13 residues long. Germline V gene sequence: CDR1 MNHNS, CDR2 SASEGT. CDR3 bases: TGTGCCAGCAGTGAAAGGGAGGCTGAAAAACTGTTTTTT. It yields the protein CASSEREAEKLFF.

This sequence joins TRBV7-9 and TRBJ2-1, with TRBD2 matching 11 bases. Germline CDR1 is SEHNR and CDR2 is FQNEAQ (reference sequence). This CDR3 is 17 amino acids long. Unmatched junction bases numbered 6, after V lost 3 bases and J lost 2 bases. The CDR3 region has the DNA TGTGCCAGCAGCTTCGTGCCGGGACTAGCGGCCTACAATGAGCAGTTCTTC. Translating gives CASSFVPGLAAYNEQFF.

A few counts support this clone. The chain recombines TRBV5-5 with TRBJ2-5; 9 bases line up with TRBD1. The assigned J gene may be wrong: the sequence end matches TRBJ2-7 better. This CDR3 has 15 amino acids. The germline V gene encodes CDR1 SGHKS and CDR2 YYEKEE (reference sequence). The CDR3 DNA reads TGTGCCAGCAGCTTGCTCCGGGACAGGGCCCACGAGCAGTACTTC. It codes for CASSLLRDRAHEQYF.

V gene TRBV5-4 combines with J gene TRBJ1-2; the D is unclear. V was trimmed by 0 bases and J by 0 bases, leaving 6 bases between them. Germline CDR1 SGHNT, CDR2 YYREEE (reference sequence). CDR3 length: 14 residues. Written as DNA, the CDR3 is TGTGCCAGCAGCTTGGGTAGTCCTAACTATGGCTACACCTTC. It encodes CASSLGSPNYGYTF.

V is TRBV2 and J is TRBJ2-1, with 9 nucleotides matching TRBD2. The CDR3 is 13 amino acids. Germline lookup yields CDR1 SNHLY and CDR2 FYNNEI. With V trimmed by 7 bases and J by 7 bases, 5 bases remained unmatched. The CDR3 DNA reads as TGTGCCAGCATGACTAGCGGACCAAATGAGCAGTTCTTC. It specifies CASMTSGPNEQFF. The whole variable domain, filled in from reference TRBV2 and TRBJ2-1, reads EPEVTQTPSHQVTQMGQEVILRCVPISNHLYFYWYRQILGQKVEFLVSFYNNEISEKSEIFDDQFSVERPDGSNFTLKIRSTKLEDSAMYFCASMTSGPNEQFFGPGTRLTVL.

The chain has TRBV6-5 and TRBJ2-2; 8 bases match TRBD1. This CDR3 is built from 15 residues. V gave up 8 bases and J gave up 1 base; unmatched junction bases: 6. The germline gives CDR1 MNHEY, CDR2 SVGAGI. CDR3 coding DNA: TGTGCCAGCTGCACCGGGACAGGGAACACCGGGGAGCTGTTTTTT. Protein product: CASCTGTGNTGELFF.

This clone appeared a few times. V usage is TRBV15 and J usage is TRBJ2-2; 7 positions match TRBD1. The CDR3 totals 15 residues. Germline CDR1 and CDR2: LNHNV and YYDKDF (reference sequence). V shed 5 bases and J 2 bases; nucleotides not matched to a gene: 5. CDR3 sequence reads: CATSRNRGNTGELFF. DNA for the CDR3: TGTGCCACCAGCCGTAACAGGGGAAACACCGGGGAGCTGTTTTTT.

The CDR3 sequence is CASSGTGDFAEQFF. The CDR3 DNA reads as TGTGCCAGCAGTGGGACAGGGGACTTCGCTGAGCAGTTCTTC. This sequence joins TRBV6-1 and TRBJ2-1, with 9 bases fitting TRBD1. Germline CDR1 MNHNS, CDR2 SASEGT. The V segment lost 4 bases and the J segment 9 bases; nucleotides outside the gene matches: 7. There are 14 residues in the CDR3.

This clone has more than one count but fewer than ten. V and J are TRBV12-2 and TRBJ2-7; whether TRBD1, the table's D call, matches the DNA was not checked. TRBV12-2 is listed as a pseudogene. The length of the CDR3 is 14 residues. The CDR3 loop is CASRLGQATYEQYF. CDR3 nucleotide sequence: TGTGCAAGTCGCTTAGGGCAGGCCACCTACGAGCAGTACTTC.